The 29 T cell receptor beta chains below were found in one sample sequenced in a study of glioma-infiltrating T cells after dendritic cell vaccination. The data were produced by immunoSEQ multiplex PCR, yet TCRdb's version contains in-frame clones alone and is incomplete. The table includes some 110,000 clones, nearly 90% detected once. Stated time point: after dendritic cell vaccination, including at tumor progression/relapse. Specimen: blood, collected after dendritic cell vaccination. The receptors shown here come from a human donor with glioblastoma.

This clone was detected only once. The genes are TRBV6-6 and TRBJ2-1; D might be TRBD2 (6 bases). CDR1 is MNHNY and CDR2 is SVGAGI in the germline V gene (reference sequence). Trimming took 11 bases from V and 4 from J, leaving 15 bases between them. This CDR3 is built from 13 residues. The CDR3: CAASGTPYNEQFF. The CDR3, as DNA: TGTGCCGCCTCCGGGACTCCTTACAATGAGCAGTTCTTC.

For the CDR3, the DNA is TGTGCCGAAGGAACAGACGAGCAGTACTTC. This codes for CAEGTDEQYF. V gene TRBV5-3 combines with J gene TRBJ2-7; no firm D call. TRBV5-3 is an ORF; its function is uncertain. Trimming cost V 10 bases and J 5 bases, with 10 bases left between them. The CDR3 is made up of 10 amino acids.

V is TRBV5-1 and J is TRBJ2-7; D is possibly TRBD2 (6 bases). Per germline, CDR1 SGHRS and CDR2 YFSETQ. This CDR3 is 13 amino acids long. The germline V and J ends were trimmed by 3 bases and 4 bases, with 11 bases remaining between them. In DNA, the CDR3 is TGCGCCAGCAGCTGGGGGGACGGTTACGAGCAGTACTTC. Its translation is CASSWGDGYEQYF. Based on the CDR3 plus reference TRBV5-1 and TRBJ2-7, the full variable domain is KAGVTQTPRYLIKTRGQQVTLSCSPISGHRSVSWYQQTPGQGLQFLFEYFSETQRNKGNFPGRFSGRQFSNSRSEMNVSTLELGDSALYLCASSWGDGYEQYFGPGTRLTVT.

The rearrangement joins TRBV5-6 to TRBJ2-1; tentative D call: TRBD2 (7 bases). Trimming stripped 8 bases from V and 9 bases from J, with 15 bases between. The germline V gene encodes CDR1 SGHDT and CDR2 YYEEEE. The CDR3 is made up of 12 amino acids. The CDR3 DNA reads as TGTGCCAGTGGGGGGGCTAGCGGTGAGCAGTTCTTC. Translation gives CASGGASGEQFF.

As concerns this clone: The junction departs from the called germline gene at one end, perhaps through a read error. V usage is TRBV7-7 and J usage is TRBJ2-7; maybe TRBD1 (6 bases). Germline V gives CDR1 SSHAT, CDR2 FNYEAQ (reference sequence). CDR3 size: 14 residues. This chain's CDR3 is CASSLGRGAYEQYF. The DNA of the CDR3 is TGTGCTAGCAGCTTAGGCAGGGGTGCCTACGAGCAGTACTTC.

The chain carries TRBV7-3 and TRBJ1-2, with 7 bases aligning to TRBD1. V trimming: 4 bases; J trimming: 7 bases; junction bases outside the gene matches: 6. The germline CDR1 and CDR2 sequences are SGHTA and FQGTGA. This CDR3 comprises 13 residues. CDR3 nucleotide sequence: TGTGCCAGCAGCTCAATTCAGGGGGGTGGCTACACCTTC. It codes for CASSSIQGGGYTF.

This clone came up once. As DNA, the CDR3 is TGCGCCAGCAGCTTGGATCCGGGGGTCGGCAATCAGCCCCAGCATTTT. This translates into CASSLDPGVGNQPQHF. The rearrangement joins TRBV5-1 to TRBJ1-5; maybe TRBD1 (5 bases). CDR1 and CDR2 (germline): SGHRS, YFSETQ. Trimming removed 0 bases at V and 2 bases at J, with 12 bases between. The CDR3 has 16 residues.

The J gene is TRBJ2-3, the V gene TRBV10-1; TRBD2 aligns across 7 bases. CDR3 length: 16 amino acids. CDR1 WNHNN and CDR2 SYGVQD come from the germline V gene (reference sequence). The junction had 7 bases not matched to a gene; V was cut back by 0 bases and J by 4 bases. For the CDR3, the DNA is TGCGCCAGCAGTGAGTCGAACGGCGGGGGAGCAGATACGCAGTATTTT. This codes for CASSESNGGGADTQYF.

The J gene is TRBJ2-2, the V gene TRBV4-2, with 7 positions matching TRBD2. Losses at the gene ends were 0 bases for V and 5 bases for J; bases not matched to a gene: 9. The germline CDR1 and CDR2 sequences are LGHNA and YNFKEQ. The CDR3 length is 17 residues. The CDR3 region is CASSQEGLRGGTGELFF. The CDR3 DNA reads as TGTGCCAGCAGCCAAGAAGGGTTGCGGGGAGGGACCGGGGAGCTGTTTTTT.

This sequence joins TRBV27 and TRBJ2-1, with 7 positions matching TRBD2. There are 15 residues in the CDR3. Germline trimming cut 2 bases from V and 8 bases from J; bases unmatched to any gene: 9. Germline V CDR1 and CDR2: MNHEY, SMNVEV (reference sequence). CDR3 bases: TGTGCCAGCAGTTTAGCGGGAGAGATTTTCGATGAGCAGTTCTTC. Translated, it gives CASSLAGEIFDEQFF.

The rearrangement uses TRBV18 and TRBJ2-4; TRBD2 might be the D (6 bases). The CDR3 extends over 15 amino acids. Trimming shortened V by 6 bases and J by 8 bases, and 20 bases separated the two germline ends. Per germline, CDR1 KGHSH and CDR2 LQKENI. The CDR3 loop is CASSPGGLSLDIQYF. CDR3 coding DNA: TGTGCCAGCTCCCCTGGGGGACTCTCGTTGGACATTCAGTACTTC.

The CDR3 nucleotides are TGTGCCAGCAGCTTGCGGTACGAGCAGTACTTC. It yields the protein CASSLRYEQYF. The chain links TRBV7-2 to TRBJ2-7; no clear D gene. The germline CDR1 and CDR2 sequences are SGHTA and FQGNSA. Deletions cut 3 bases from V and 4 bases from J, with 4 bases between. This CDR3 spans 11 amino acids.

This clone was observed once. This chain joins TRBV6-6 and TRBJ2-2; the match to TRBD2 covers 7 bases. Looked up from germline, CDR1 is MNHNY and CDR2 is SVGAGI (reference sequence). CDR3 size: 15 residues. V shed 5 bases and J 3 bases; nucleotides not matched to a gene: 6. In DNA form, the CDR3 reads TGTGCCAGCAGTGACGGGACTATATACACCGGGGAGCTGTTTTTT. As protein: CASSDGTIYTGELFF.

V gene TRBV7-9 combines with J gene TRBJ1-2, with a weak D call TRBD1 (5 bases). Germline V gene data show CDR1 as SEHNR and CDR2 as FQNEAQ (reference sequence). The CDR3 runs 13 residues. V was shortened by 5 bases and J by 10 bases, with 17 bases between the two germline ends. The CDR3 is CASSPSAGPSYTF. The CDR3 DNA sequence: TGTGCCAGCAGCCCCTCGGCGGGGCCCTCCTACACCTTC.

The rearrangement links TRBV5-6 to TRBJ1-2; D not certain. The CDR3 consists of 15 residues. Germline V gives CDR1 SGHDT, CDR2 YYEEEE. Trimming removed 2 bases at V and 2 bases at J, with 13 bases between. CDR3 region: CASSFWLLRNYGYTF. The CDR3 DNA reads TGTGCCAGCAGCTTTTGGTTGCTGAGAAACTATGGCTACACCTTC.

The CDR3 loop reads CSVDAGSNYGYTF. DNA for the CDR3: TGCAGCGTTGATGCCGGTTCTAACTATGGCTACACCTTC. The chain joins TRBV29-1 to TRBJ1-2; D is uncertain. The germline gives CDR1 SQVTM, CDR2 ANQGSEA. V lost 3 bases and J lost 0, with 8 bases in between. The CDR3 totals 13 residues.

The gene calls are TRBV5-1 and TRBJ2-7; 8 nucleotides line up with TRBD1. J lost 2 bases, V lost 6 bases, and 7 bases had no gene match. The length of the CDR3 is 14 residues. Germline V lookup: CDR1 SGHRS, CDR2 YFSETQ. CDR3 residues: CASKRGQEAYEQYF. The CDR3 DNA reads as TGCGCCAGCAAGAGGGGACAGGAAGCCTACGAGCAGTACTTC.

With respect to this clone: The DNA is left out, because the CDR3 cannot be placed on it with certainty; the CDR3 is given as TCRdb lists it. V and J are TRBV21-1 and TRBJ1-5; the table's D call TRBD1 went unverified against the DNA. TRBV21-1 is annotated as a pseudogene. Termini included, the CDR3 measures 18 amino acids. The CDR3 here is CASRNEGVGQGSNQPQHF.

The V and J genes are TRBV11-2 and TRBJ2-5; D is unclear. V was trimmed by 2 bases and J by 4 bases, leaving 8 bases between them. The CDR3 has 13 residues. Germline V gives CDR1 SGHAT, CDR2 FQNNGV. CDR3 amino acids: CASSLSDRETQYF. CDR3 DNA: TGTGCCAGCAGCTTAAGCGATCGAGAGACCCAGTACTTC. The full variable domain, rest sourced from reference TRBV11-2 and TRBJ2-5, is EAGVAQSPRYKIIEKRQSVAFWCNPISGHATLYWYQQILGQGPKLLIQFQNNGVVDDSQLPKDRFSAERLKGVDSTLKIQPAKLEDSAVYLCASSLSDRETQYFGPGTRLLVL.

The rearrangement links TRBV7-6 to TRBJ2-1; D is undetermined. V was clipped by 3 bases and J by 5 bases, with 8 bases between them. The germline gives CDR1 SGHVS, CDR2 FNYEAQ. The CDR3 is 13 residues long. CDR3 region: CASSLLTDNEQFF. CDR3 DNA sequence: TGTGCCAGCAGCTTGTTAACAGACAATGAGCAGTTCTTC.

This clone was counted between two and nine times. The J gene is TRBJ2-7, the V gene TRBV6-1, with D possibly TRBD1 on 5 matching bases. Between the trimmed V and J ends, which lost 1 base and 2 bases, there was a span of 15 bases. CDR1 and CDR2 from the germline V gene are MNHNS and SASEGT. CDR3 length: 16 residues. The CDR3 DNA follows: TGTGCCAGCAGTGAAGAGGACACAGATCGCCCCTACGAGCAGTACTTC. It is translated as CASSEEDTDRPYEQYF.

V usage is TRBV5-6 and J usage is TRBJ2-7; 9 bases are a match to TRBD1. CDR3 length: 16 residues. V trimming: 0 bases; J trimming: 7 bases; junction bases outside the gene matches: 11. Germline V gene sequence: CDR1 SGHDT, CDR2 YYEEEE. The chain's CDR3 is CASSLGTGAGRVEQYF. For the CDR3, the DNA is TGTGCCAGCAGCTTGGGGACAGGGGCCGGAAGAGTTGAGCAGTACTTC. The variable domain in full, with the rest retrieved from reference TRBV5-6 and TRBJ2-7, is DAGVTQSPTHLIKTRGQQVTLRCSPKSGHDTVSWYQQALGQGPQFIFQYYEEEERQRGNFPDRFSGHQFPNYSSELNVNALLLGDSALYLCASSLGTGAGRVEQYFGPGTRLTVT.

The chain combines TRBV19 with TRBJ1-6; no clear D gene. The germline CDR1 and CDR2 sequences are LNHDA and SQIVND (reference sequence). CDR3 length equals 14 residues. CDR3 loop: CATAAGTYNSPLHF. The CDR3 region has the DNA TGTGCGACGGCGGCTGGAACCTATAATTCACCCCTCCACTTT.

The chain employs TRBV9 and TRBJ2-1; the match to TRBD2 covers 8 bases. CDR3 size: 15 residues. V gave up 4 bases and J gave up 4 bases; unmatched junction bases: 7. CDR1 is SGDLS and CDR2 is YYNGEE in the germline V gene. The CDR3 DNA sequence: TGTGCCAGCAGCTCGGGGGGGGGCTTGTACAATGAGCAGTTCTTC. Protein: CASSSGGGLYNEQFF.

This clone is a singleton in its sample. The chain links TRBV29-1 to TRBJ2-5; 7 nucleotides line up with TRBD2. CDR1 and CDR2 (germline): SQVTM, ANQGSEA. V gave up 7 bases and J gave up 1 base; unmatched junction bases: 3. The CDR3 covers 12 residues. The CDR3 DNA reads as TGCAGCGGGGAGGGGTTCCAAGAGACCCAGTACTTC. Translation: CSGEGFQETQYF.

The chain uses TRBV13 and TRBJ2-3; D may be TRBD2 (5 bases). This CDR3 has 14 amino acids. Germline V gene sequence: CDR1 PRHDT, CDR2 FYEKMQ (reference sequence). Trimming pared 1 base from V and 3 bases from J, leaving 8 bases between. CDR3 residues: CASSLAGETDTQYF. CDR3 coding DNA: TGTGCCAGCAGCTTAGCCGGGGAAACAGATACGCAGTATTTT.

The chain joins TRBV5-1 to TRBJ1-1, with TRBD1 identical over 10 bases. V shed 4 bases, J shed 3 bases, and the junction held 3 bases outside the gene matches. The germline V gene encodes CDR1 SGHRS and CDR2 YFSETQ. The CDR3 consists of 14 residues. The chain's CDR3 is CASSGGTGDTEAFF. The CDR3 nucleotides are TGCGCCAGCAGCGGGGGGACAGGGGACACTGAAGCTTTCTTT.

The J gene is TRBJ2-7, the V gene TRBV28; D perhaps matches TRBD1 (5 bases). Between the trimmed V and J ends, which lost 8 bases and 6 bases, there was a span of 8 bases. CDR3 length equals 10 residues. Germline V gene lookup returns CDR1 MDHEN and CDR2 SYDVKM. In DNA form, the CDR3 reads TGTGCCAGCGGGGCGCCCGAGCAGTACTTC. Amino acid sequence: CASGAPEQYF. Using reference TRBV28 and TRBJ2-7 for the parts outside the CDR3, the full variable domain is DVKVTQSSRYLVKRTGEKVFLECVQDMDHENMFWYRQDPGLGLRLIYFSYDVKMKEKGDIPEGYSVSREKKERFSLILESASTNQTSMYLCASGAPEQYFGPGTRLTVT.

V and J are TRBV5-1 and TRBJ2-4; 10 nucleotides agree with TRBD1. CDR3 length equals 19 residues. The V gene's germline CDR1 is SGHRS and CDR2 YFSETQ. With 4 bases clipped from V and 2 bases from J, the junction kept 15 bases outside the gene matches. CDR3 sequence reads: CASSEGRIGQGVTKNIQYF. CDR3 nucleotides: TGCGCCAGCAGCGAGGGTCGTATTGGACAGGGGGTAACCAAAAACATTCAGTACTTC.